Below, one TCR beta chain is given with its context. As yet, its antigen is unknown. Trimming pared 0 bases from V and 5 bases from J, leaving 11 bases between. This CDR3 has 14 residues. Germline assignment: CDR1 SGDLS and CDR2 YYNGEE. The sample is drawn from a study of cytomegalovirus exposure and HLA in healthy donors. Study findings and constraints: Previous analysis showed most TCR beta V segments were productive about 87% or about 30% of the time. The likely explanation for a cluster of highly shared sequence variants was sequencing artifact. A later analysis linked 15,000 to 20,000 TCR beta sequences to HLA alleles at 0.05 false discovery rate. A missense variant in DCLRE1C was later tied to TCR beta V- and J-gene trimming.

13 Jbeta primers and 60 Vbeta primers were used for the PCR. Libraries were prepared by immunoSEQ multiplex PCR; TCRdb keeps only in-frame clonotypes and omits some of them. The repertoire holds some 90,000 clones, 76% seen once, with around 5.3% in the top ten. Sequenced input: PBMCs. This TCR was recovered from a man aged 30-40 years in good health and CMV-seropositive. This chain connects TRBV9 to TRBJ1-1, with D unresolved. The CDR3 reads CASSVASGGTEAFF. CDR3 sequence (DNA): TGTGCCAGCAGCGTAGCTTCTGGAGGAACTGAAGCTTTCTTT.